The T cell receptor (beta chain) described here comes from a study of PD-1 blockade in classical Hodgkin lymphoma. Turning to the study itself: Nivolumab dosing for patients was 3 mg/kg, administered intravenously every 2 weeks. Findings and limits, study-wide: Reports indicated that newly diagnosed patients had lower baseline TCR diversity than healthy donors did.

Relapse was seen in all patients after autologous stem cell transplantation, and brentuximab vedotin exposure was variable. This clone was detected a few times. The antigen is not known. The repertoire was sequenced with immunoSEQ multiplex PCR; TCRdb's copy has only in-frame clones and lacks some. Of about 110,000 clones detected, approximately 90% appear once; the ten largest clones hold 15% to 20%. The CDR3 sequence is 14 residues long. V lost 8 bases and J 3 bases, leaving 16 bases between the germline ends. Germline assignment: CDR1 MNHNS and CDR2 SASEGT. This rearrangement joins TRBV6-1 to TRBJ1-2; D gene uncertain. The sequence was obtained from a human donor with classical Hodgkin lymphoma. The sample was peripheral blood mononuclear cells (PBMCs), taken before the second cycle of nivolumab. CDR3 in DNA: TGTGCCAGCGGGCGGGCCGGCACGTACTATGGCTACACCTTC. Protein product: CASGRAGTYYGYTF.